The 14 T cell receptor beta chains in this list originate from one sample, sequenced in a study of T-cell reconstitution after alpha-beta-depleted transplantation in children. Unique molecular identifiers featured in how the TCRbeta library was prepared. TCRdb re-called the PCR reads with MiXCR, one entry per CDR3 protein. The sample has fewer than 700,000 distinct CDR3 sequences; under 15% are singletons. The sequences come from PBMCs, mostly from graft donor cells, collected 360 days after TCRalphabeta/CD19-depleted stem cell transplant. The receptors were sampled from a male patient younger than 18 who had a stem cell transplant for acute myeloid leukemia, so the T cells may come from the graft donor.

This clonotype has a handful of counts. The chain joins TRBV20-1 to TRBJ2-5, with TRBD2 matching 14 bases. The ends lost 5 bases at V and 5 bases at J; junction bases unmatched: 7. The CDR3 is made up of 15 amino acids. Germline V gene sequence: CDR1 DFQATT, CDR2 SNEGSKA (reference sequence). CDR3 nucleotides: TGCAGTGCTCGACTAGCGGGAGGGCCGGGGGAGACCCAGTACTTC. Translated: CSARLAGGPGETQYF.

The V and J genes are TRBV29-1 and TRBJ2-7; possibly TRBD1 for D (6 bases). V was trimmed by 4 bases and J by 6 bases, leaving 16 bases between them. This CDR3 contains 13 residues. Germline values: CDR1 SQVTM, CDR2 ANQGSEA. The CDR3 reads CSVARTESGEQYF. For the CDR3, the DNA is TGCAGCGTTGCAAGGACAGAGTCAGGCGAGCAGTACTTC.

CDR3 sequence reads: CSAVLGSGSYEQYF. CDR3 nucleotides: TGCAGTGCCGTACTCGGTAGCGGGAGCTACGAGCAGTACTTC. The chain carries TRBV20-1 and TRBJ2-7; 9 bases map to TRBD2. Germline values: CDR1 DFQATT, CDR2 SNEGSKA (reference sequence). Unmatched junction bases numbered 9, after V lost 6 bases and J lost 3 bases. The CDR3 spans 14 residues.

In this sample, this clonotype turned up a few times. The CDR3 DNA sequence: TGCGCCAGCAGCGGAACTAGCGGGAGTGTGGCAGATACGCAGTATTTT. Its protein is CASSGTSGSVADTQYF. V is TRBV4-3 and J is TRBJ2-3, with 11 bases identical to TRBD2. The CDR3 spans 16 residues. Germline CDR1 and CDR2: LGHNA and YSLEER. The V gene end was trimmed by 5 bases and the J gene end by 4 bases; junction bases not matched to a gene: 8.

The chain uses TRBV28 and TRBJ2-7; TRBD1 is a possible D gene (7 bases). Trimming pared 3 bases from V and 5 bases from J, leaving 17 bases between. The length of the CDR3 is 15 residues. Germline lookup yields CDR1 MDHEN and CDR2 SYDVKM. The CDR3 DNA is TGTGCCAGCAGTTTTCGGAGGGGGCGCGGCAACGAGCAGTACTTC. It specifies CASSFRRGRGNEQYF.

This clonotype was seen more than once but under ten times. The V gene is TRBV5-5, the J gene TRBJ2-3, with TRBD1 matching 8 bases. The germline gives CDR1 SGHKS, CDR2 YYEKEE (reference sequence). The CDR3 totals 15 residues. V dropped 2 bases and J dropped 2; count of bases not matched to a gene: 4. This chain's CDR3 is CASSLQGVPTDTQYF. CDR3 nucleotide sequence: TGTGCCAGCAGCTTACAGGGGGTCCCCACAGATACGCAGTATTTT. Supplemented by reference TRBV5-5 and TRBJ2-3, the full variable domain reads DAGVTQSPTHLIKTRGQQVTLRCSPISGHKSVSWYQQVLGQGPQFIFQYYEKEERGRGNFPDRFSARQFPNYSSELNVNALLLGDSALYLCASSLQGVPTDTQYFGPGTRLTVL.

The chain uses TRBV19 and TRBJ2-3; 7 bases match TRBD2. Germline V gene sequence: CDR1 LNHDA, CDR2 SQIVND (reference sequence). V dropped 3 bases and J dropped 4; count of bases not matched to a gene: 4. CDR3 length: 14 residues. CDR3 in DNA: TGTGCCAGTAGTATCAGACTAGCTGCAGATACGCAGTATTTT. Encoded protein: CASSIRLAADTQYF.

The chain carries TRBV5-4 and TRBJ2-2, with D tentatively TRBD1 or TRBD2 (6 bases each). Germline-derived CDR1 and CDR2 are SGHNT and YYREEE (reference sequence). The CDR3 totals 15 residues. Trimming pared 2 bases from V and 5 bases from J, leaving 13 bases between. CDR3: CASSFHQGRTGELFF. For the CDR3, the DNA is TGTGCCAGCAGCTTTCACCAGGGGAGGACCGGGGAGCTGTTTTTT.

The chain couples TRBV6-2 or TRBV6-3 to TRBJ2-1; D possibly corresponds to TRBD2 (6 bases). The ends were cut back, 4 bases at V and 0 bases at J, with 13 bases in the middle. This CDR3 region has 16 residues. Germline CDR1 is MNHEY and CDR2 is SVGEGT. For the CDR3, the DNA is TGTGCCAGCAGTTTTAAAGCGGGTAGCTCCTACAATGAGCAGTTCTTC. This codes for CASSFKAGSSYNEQFF.

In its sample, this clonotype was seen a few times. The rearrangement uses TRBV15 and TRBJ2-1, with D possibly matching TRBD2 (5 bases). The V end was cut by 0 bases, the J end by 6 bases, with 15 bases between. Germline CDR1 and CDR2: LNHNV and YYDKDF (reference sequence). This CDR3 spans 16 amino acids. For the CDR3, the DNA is TGTGCCACCAGCAGAGATAGACCTAGCCTAGGCAATGAGCAGTTCTTC. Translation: CATSRDRPSLGNEQFF.

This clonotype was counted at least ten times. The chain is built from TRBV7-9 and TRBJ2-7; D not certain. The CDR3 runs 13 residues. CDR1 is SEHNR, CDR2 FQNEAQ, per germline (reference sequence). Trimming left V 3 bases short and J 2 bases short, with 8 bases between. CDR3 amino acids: CASSLLRTYEQYF. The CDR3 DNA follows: TGTGCCAGCAGCTTGTTAAGAACCTACGAGCAGTACTTC.

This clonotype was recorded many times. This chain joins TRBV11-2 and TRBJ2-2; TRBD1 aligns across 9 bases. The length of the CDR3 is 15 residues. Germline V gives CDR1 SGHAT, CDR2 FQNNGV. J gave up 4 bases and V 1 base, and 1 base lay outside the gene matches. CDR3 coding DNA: TGTGCCAGCAGCTTAGTGGGACAGGGCACCGGGGAGCTGTTTTTT. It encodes CASSLVGQGTGELFF.

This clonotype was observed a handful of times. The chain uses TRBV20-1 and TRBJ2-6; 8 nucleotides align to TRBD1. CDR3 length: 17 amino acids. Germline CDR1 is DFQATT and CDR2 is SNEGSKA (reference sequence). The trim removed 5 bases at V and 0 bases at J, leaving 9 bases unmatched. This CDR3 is CSAPPGGQISGANVLTF. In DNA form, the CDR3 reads TGCAGTGCTCCCCCAGGGGGCCAAATCTCTGGGGCCAACGTCCTGACTTTC.

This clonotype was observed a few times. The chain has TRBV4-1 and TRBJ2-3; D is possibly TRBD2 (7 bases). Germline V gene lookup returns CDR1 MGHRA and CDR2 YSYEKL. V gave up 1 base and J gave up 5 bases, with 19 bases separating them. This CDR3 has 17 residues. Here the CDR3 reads CASSQVPGGLVRDTQYF. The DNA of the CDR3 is TGCGCCAGCAGCCAAGTCCCGGGGGGCCTAGTCAGAGATACGCAGTATTTT.